This T cell receptor beta chain was documented in a study of blood T cell repertoires in COVID-19. Overall study: Sites across the United States, Italy and Spain contributed samples from acute and convalescent COVID-19. T cells, B-cell-depleted T cells, or PBMCs provided the cDNA or gDNA that served as material.

Per the authors' pipeline: It was from reference gene primer amplification that nucleated cell counts were estimated. Profiled with immunoSEQ multiplex PCR; TCRdb holds only in-frame clones, not every one. V, J and clone size are those of that table, while D and trimming were read from the DNA. The data hold tens of thousands of clones, with roughly 88% observed a single time. The CDR3 totals 13 residues. Trimming stripped 1 base from V and 4 bases from J, with 6 bases between. The germline V gene has CDR1 MNHEY and CDR2 SMNVEV (reference sequence). V is TRBV27 and J is TRBJ2-3, with D maybe TRBD2 (6 bases). Input material: peripheral blood. The clonotype originates from a human donor with active COVID-19. The donor label of this sample is uncertain. The CDR3 coding sequence is TGTGCCAGCAGTTTATGGGGGGCAGATACGCAGTATTTT. This encodes CASSLWGADTQYF.